This T cell receptor (beta chain) originates from a study of blood T cells in healthy people across ages. With a J-beta primer mix and a sample-barcoded 5' primer, a second PCR ran roughly 6 to 12 cycles. TCRdb re-analysed the 5' RACE reads in MiXCR, keeping a single row per CDR3 protein. The table has approximately 810,000 distinct CDR3 sequences, under 30% seen once; the top ten hold around 15%. V lost 9 bases, J lost 5 bases, and 10 bases stayed unmatched. The CDR3 runs to 14 residues. Germline CDR1 and CDR2: SNHLY and FYNNEI. In this sample, this clonotype turned up a few times. The sequence was obtained from a woman older than 75 in good health. The specimen was blood. The chain has TRBV2 and TRBJ1-1; 9 bases fit TRBD1. The CDR3 region has the DNA TGTGCCAGTCAATTACAGGGGGCTGCAACTGAAGCTTTCTTT. This sequence encodes CASQLQGAATEAFF.